This T cell receptor beta chain was captured in a study of blood T cell repertoires in COVID-19. Measured with immunoSEQ multiplex PCR; TCRdb has only the in-frame clones, and not every one. The sample records around 230,000 clones, 70% to 90% being singletons. This clonotype was sampled from a woman in her sixties or seventies with active or convalescent COVID-19. Sequenced material: peripheral blood.

The CDR3 loop is CASSPNFGLAGGSSTDTQYF. CDR3 nucleotide sequence: TGTGCCAGCAGTCCCAACTTCGGACTAGCGGGGGGTTCTAGCACAGATACGCAGTATTTT. The chain links TRBV3-1 (or the pseudogene TRBV3-2) to TRBJ2-3; 14 bases are a match to TRBD2. V was clipped by 6 bases and J by 0 bases; unmatched bases: 14. The length of the CDR3 is 20 residues. CDR1 LGHDT and CDR2 YNNKEL come from the germline V gene (reference sequence).